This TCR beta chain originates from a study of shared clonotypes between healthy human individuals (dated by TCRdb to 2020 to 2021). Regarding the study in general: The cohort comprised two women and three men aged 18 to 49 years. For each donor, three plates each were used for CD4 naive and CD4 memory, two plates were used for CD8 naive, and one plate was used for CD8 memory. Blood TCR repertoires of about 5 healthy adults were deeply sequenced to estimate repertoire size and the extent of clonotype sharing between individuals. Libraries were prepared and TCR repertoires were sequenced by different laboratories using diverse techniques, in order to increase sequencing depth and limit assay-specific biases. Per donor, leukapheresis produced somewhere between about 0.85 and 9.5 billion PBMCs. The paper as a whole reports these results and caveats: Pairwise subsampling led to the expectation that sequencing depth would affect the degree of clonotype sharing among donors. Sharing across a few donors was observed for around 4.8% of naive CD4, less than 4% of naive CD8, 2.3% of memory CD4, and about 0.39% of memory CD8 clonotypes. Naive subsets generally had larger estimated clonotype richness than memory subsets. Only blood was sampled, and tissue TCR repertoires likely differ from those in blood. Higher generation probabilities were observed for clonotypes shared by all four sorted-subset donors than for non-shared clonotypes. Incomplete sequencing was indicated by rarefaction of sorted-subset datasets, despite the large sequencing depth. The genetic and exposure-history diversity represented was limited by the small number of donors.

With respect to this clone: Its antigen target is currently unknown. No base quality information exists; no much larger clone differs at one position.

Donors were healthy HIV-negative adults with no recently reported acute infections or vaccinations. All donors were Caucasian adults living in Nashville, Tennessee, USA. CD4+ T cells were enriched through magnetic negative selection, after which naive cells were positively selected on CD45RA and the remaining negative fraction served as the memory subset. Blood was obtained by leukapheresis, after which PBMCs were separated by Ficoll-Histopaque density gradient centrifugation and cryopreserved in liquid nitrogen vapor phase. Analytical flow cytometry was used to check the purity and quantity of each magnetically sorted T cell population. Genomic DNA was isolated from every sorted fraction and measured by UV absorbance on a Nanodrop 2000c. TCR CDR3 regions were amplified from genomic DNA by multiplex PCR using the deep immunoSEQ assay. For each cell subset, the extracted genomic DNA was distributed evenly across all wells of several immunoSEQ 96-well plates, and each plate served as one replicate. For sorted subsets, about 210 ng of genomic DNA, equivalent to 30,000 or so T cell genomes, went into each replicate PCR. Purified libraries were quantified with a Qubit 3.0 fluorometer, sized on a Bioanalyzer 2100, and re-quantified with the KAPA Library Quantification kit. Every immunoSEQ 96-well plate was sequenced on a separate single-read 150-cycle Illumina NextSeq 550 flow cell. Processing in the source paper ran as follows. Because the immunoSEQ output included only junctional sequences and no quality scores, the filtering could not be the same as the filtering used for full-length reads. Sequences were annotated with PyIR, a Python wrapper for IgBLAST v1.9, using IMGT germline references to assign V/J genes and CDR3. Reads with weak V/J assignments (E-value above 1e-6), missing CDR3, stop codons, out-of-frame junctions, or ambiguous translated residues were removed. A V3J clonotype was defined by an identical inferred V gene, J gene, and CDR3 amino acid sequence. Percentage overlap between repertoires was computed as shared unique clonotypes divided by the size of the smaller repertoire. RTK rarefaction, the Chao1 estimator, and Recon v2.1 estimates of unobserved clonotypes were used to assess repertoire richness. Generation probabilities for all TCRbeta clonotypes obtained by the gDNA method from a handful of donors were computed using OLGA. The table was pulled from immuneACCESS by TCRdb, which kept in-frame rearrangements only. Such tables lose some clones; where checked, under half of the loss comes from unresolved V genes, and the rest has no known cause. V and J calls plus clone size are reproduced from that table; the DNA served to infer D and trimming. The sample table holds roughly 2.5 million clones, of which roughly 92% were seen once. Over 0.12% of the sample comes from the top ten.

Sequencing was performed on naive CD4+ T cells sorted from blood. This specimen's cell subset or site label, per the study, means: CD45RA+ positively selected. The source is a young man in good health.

Here the CDR3 is given as CASRTGAHSNQPQHF. The DNA sequence is given as TGTGCCAGTAGAACCGGGGCCCATAGCAATCAGCCCCAGCATTTT. The chain is made from TRBV19 and TRBJ1-5; TRBD1 is perhaps the D gene, given 5 matching bases. CDR3 length: 15 amino acids, cysteine to phenylalanine. Of the read, only the CDR3 DNA is kept; its 45 bases are in frame from base 1. The germline V gene (reference sequence) gives CDR1 as LNHDA and CDR2 as SQIVND. V loses 6 bases of germline sequence and J loses 0 bases, and the interval between the two ends is 12 bases.